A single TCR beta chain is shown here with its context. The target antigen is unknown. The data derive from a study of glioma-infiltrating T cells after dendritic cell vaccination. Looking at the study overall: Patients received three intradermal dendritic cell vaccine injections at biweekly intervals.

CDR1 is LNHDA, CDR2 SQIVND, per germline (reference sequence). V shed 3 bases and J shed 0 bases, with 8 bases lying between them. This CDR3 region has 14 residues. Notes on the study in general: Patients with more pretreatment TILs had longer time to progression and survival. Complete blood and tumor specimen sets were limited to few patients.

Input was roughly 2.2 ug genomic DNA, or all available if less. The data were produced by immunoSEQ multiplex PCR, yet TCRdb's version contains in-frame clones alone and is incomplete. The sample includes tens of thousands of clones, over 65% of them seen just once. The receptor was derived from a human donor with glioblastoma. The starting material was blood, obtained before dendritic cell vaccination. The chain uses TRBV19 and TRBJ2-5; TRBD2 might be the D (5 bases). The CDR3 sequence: CASSITGNQETQYF. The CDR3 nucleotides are TGTGCCAGTAGTATCACCGGGAACCAAGAGACCCAGTACTTC.